The sequence of this T cell receptor (beta chain) was determined in a study of T cell responses to AZD1222 COVID-19 vaccine. Study outcomes and limitations: At 160-218 and 743-854, vaccine-associated CD4 TCRs were dominant, and they spanned spike. Just a handful of AZD1222 recipients were seropositive at baseline. Possibly, clonal diversity was underestimated; donors were largely white British and included more females.

Comment on this clone: The antigen remains undetermined.

The table came from immunoSEQ multiplex PCR; TCRdb's copy has only in-frame clones and leaves some out. This sample yields around 44,000 clones, of which 86% are seen a single time; around 6.5% belongs to the top ten. The source was peripheral blood, collected 28 days after the second AZD1222 dose. The receptor was isolated from an adult who received the AZD1222 COVID-19 vaccine.

The CDR3 loop reads CASRLGLAGAYEQYF. The CDR3 DNA reads as TGTGCCAGCAGATTGGGACTAGCGGGAGCCTACGAGCAGTACTTC. This chain connects TRBV6-5 to TRBJ2-7; 14 bases line up with TRBD2. The V gene end was trimmed by 6 bases and the J gene end by 2 bases; junction bases not matched to a gene: 3. There are 15 residues in the CDR3. Germline CDR1 MNHEY, CDR2 SVGAGI.